These T cell receptor beta chains were read from a single sample in a study of blood T cell repertoires in COVID-19. The table came from immunoSEQ multiplex PCR; TCRdb's copy has only in-frame clones and leaves some out. The top ten clones hold 5.5% to 6.5% of a sample with about 50,000 clones, about four fifths of them seen once. The sequencing input was peripheral blood. All receptors derive from a woman of 80 years or more with acute or convalescent COVID-19. Each CDR3 is given with its conserved first and last residue. Each record gives: clone size, J gene, D gene, V gene, CDR3 protein, CDR3 DNA. The D gene is left open where the match is weak. Not all rows give a size; the values are once, few, many and, for expanded clones, a class.

NA,TRBJ1-3,TRBD1,TRBV13,CASSFGLGGTESSGNTIYF,TGTGCCAGCAGCTTTGGACTTGGTGGGACAGAGAGCTCTGGAAACACCATATATTTT
NA,TRBJ2-7,NA,TRBV5-1,CASSRGQPLTYEQYF,TGCGCCAGCAGCAGGGGACAACCCCTCACCTACGAGCAGTACTTC
NA,TRBJ2-3,NA,TRBV7-9,CASSQDSFSTDTQYF,TGTGCCAGCAGCCAGGACTCATTTAGCACAGATACGCAGTATTTT
NA,TRBJ2-3,TRBD2,TRBV15,CATSRDPGLAGDDTQYF,TGTGCCACCAGCAGAGATCCTGGGTTGGCGGGGGATGATACGCAGTATTTT
few,TRBJ1-3,NA,TRBV19,CASSDSSAAGNTIYF,TGTGCCAGTAGCGATTCCTCGGCGGCCGGAAACACCATATATTTT
NA,TRBJ1-4,NA,TRBV7-6,CASSLTLRRGEKLFF,TGTGCCAGCAGCTTAACCCTTCGGAGAGGGGAAAAACTGTTTTTT
NA,TRBJ2-7,TRBD2,TRBV20-1,CSASGTSGYEQYF,TGCAGTGCTAGTGGGACTAGCGGGTACGAGCAGTACTTC
NA,TRBJ1-5,NA,TRBV12-3/TRBV12-4,CASSRQTNQPQHF,TGTGCCAGCAGTCGACAGACTAATCAGCCCCAGCATTTT
NA,TRBJ1-6,NA,TRBV11-3,CASSTGGSNSPLHF,TGTGCCAGCAGCACTGGGGGCAGTAATTCACCCCTCCACTTT
NA,TRBJ1-2,TRBD1,TRBV9,CASRGDRDLFF,TGTGCCAGCAGAGGGGACAGGGACCTCTTCTTC
NA,TRBJ2-7,NA,TRBV30,CAWQTGGKSSYEQYF,TGTGCCTGGCAAACCGGGGGAAAATCCTCCTACGAGCAGTACTTC
NA,TRBJ1-5,NA,TRBV2,CASRRDSNQPQHF,TGTGCCAGCAGGAGAGATAGCAATCAGCCCCAGCATTTT
NA,TRBJ1-1,NA,TRBV11-2,CASSLQMNTEAFF,TGTGCCAGCAGCCTACAGATGAACACTGAAGCTTTCTTT
NA,TRBJ1-3,NA,TRBV7-9,CASSRTGFSGNTIYF,TGTGCCAGCAGTCGTACAGGGTTTTCTGGAAACACCATATATTTT
NA,TRBJ1-4,TRBD1,TRBV7-2,CASRVRTGVHEKLFF,TGTGCCAGCAGAGTTAGGACAGGAGTCCATGAAAAACTGTTTTTT
once,TRBJ1-2,NA,TRBV1,CTSSQEGGPETGYTF,TGCACCAGCAGCCAAGAGGGGGGGCCCGAGACTGGCTACACCTTC
many,TRBJ1-2,NA,TRBV6-5,CASRGPHYGYTF,TGTGCCAGCCGCGGGCCCCACTATGGCTACACCTTC
NA,TRBJ2-5,TRBD1,TRBV5-8,CASTRDREETQYF,TGTGCCAGCACCCGGGACAGGGAGGAGACCCAGTACTTC
NA,TRBJ2-3,TRBD2,TRBV7-9,CASSLGLAGDQSTDTQYF,TGTGCCAGCAGCTTAGGACTAGCGGGGGACCAAAGCACAGATACGCAGTATTTT
NA,TRBJ1-2,NA,TRBV30,CAWSAVTGSAGYTF,TGTGCCTGGAGTGCCGTGACGGGGTCTGCTGGCTACACCTTC
NA,TRBJ1-3,NA,TRBV19,CASSILRLQQGYSGNTIYF,TGTGCCAGTAGTATTCTTCGGCTACAACAGGGCTACTCTGGAAACACCATATATTTT
NA,TRBJ2-1,NA,TRBV7-2,CASSGRQMNVNEQFF,TGTGCCAGCAGCGGTAGACAAATGAATGTCAATGAGCAGTTCTTC
NA,TRBJ2-4,NA,TRBV19,CASSIWTDKNIQYF,TGTGCCAGTAGTATATGGACAGACAAAAACATTCAGTACTTC
NA,TRBJ1-1,TRBD1,TRBV5-1,CASSLGTGRNTEAFF,TGCGCCAGCAGCTTGGGGACAGGGAGGAACACTGAAGCTTTCTTT
NA,TRBJ1-1,TRBD1,TRBV14,CASSQGGQGLNTEAFF,TGTGCCAGCAGCCAAGGGGGACAGGGATTGAACACTGAAGCTTTCTTT
NA,TRBJ2-1,TRBD1,TRBV6-5,CASSPNRGSYNEQFF,TGTGCCAGCAGTCCTAACAGGGGGTCCTACAATGAGCAGTTCTTC
NA,TRBJ1-2,TRBD1,TRBV30,CAFPGQGNYGYTF,TGTGCCTTTCCGGGACAGGGAAACTATGGCTACACCTTC
once,TRBJ1-2,NA,TRBV4-1,CASSQDGGLYYGYTF,TGCGCCAGCAGCCAAGACGGGGGGTTATACTATGGCTACACCTTC
NA,TRBJ2-5,NA,TRBV11-3,CASSKGGETQETQYF,TGTGCCAGCAGCAAAGGGGGGGAAACTCAAGAGACCCAGTACTTC
NA,TRBJ2-2,NA,TRBV4-1,CASSKDRSNTGELFF,TGCGCCAGCAGCAAAGACAGGTCTAACACCGGGGAGCTGTTTTTT
NA,TRBJ1-1,NA,TRBV5-4,CASTPPPGGAGNTEAFF,TGTGCCAGCACCCCGCCCCCGGGGGGGGCGGGTAACACTGAAGCTTTCTTT
NA,TRBJ1-3,NA,TRBV29-1,CSVEAEDSEGGNTIYF,TGCAGCGTTGAAGCCGAGGACAGCGAAGGAGGAAACACCATATATTTT